Here is one T cell receptor (beta chain) with its context. Its target is not known. The template for TCR beta VDJ and CDR3 sequence profiling was genomic DNA. TCRdb redid the calling of the reads with MiXCR, one entry per CDR3 protein. The data contain under 250,000 distinct CDR3 sequences, around half of them seen just once; the ten biggest clones take up 7.8%. The sample belongs to a study of CD8+CD57+ T cells in acquired aplastic anemia. Study-level information: Yields of DNA that came from sorted CD4+ and CD8+ cells averaged roughly 3.3 ug.

CDR3 length: 13 amino acids. Trimming left V 8 bases short and J 0 bases short, with 5 bases between. Germline lookup yields CDR1 SGHVS and CDR2 FQNEAQ. Study-wide findings and caveats: The number of CD8+ CDR3 sequences shared by patients and controls was under 35. In CD8+ cells, Simpson's diversity showed no significant difference between patients and controls.

An expansion of CD8+CD57+ cells by flow cytometry had been shown in patients chosen for sequencing. Specimen: sorted CD4+, CD8+, or CD8+CD57+ T cells (not recorded which) from PBMCs. This chain connects TRBV7-8 to TRBJ1-6; D is ambiguous. This receptor was taken from a human donor with aplastic anemia. This CDR3 reads CASLGSYNSPLHF. The DNA for the CDR3 is TGTGCCAGCCTCGGCTCCTATAATTCACCCCTCCACTTT.